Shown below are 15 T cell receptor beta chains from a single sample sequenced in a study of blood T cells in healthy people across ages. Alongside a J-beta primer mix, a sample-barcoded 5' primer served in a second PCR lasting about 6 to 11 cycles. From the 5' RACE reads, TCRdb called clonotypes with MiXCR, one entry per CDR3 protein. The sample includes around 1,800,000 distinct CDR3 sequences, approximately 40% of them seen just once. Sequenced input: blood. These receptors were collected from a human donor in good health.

The CDR3 nucleotides read TGTGCCAGCAGCTCCGAACAGGGAAGGGGTCAGCCCCAGCATTTT. This codes for CASSSEQGRGQPQHF. This chain connects TRBV5-5 to TRBJ1-5, with D possibly TRBD1 on 6 matching bases. The CDR3 spans 15 residues. CDR1 and CDR2 from the germline V gene are SGHKS and YYEKEE (reference sequence). Trimming cost V 3 bases and J 6 bases, with 16 bases left between them.

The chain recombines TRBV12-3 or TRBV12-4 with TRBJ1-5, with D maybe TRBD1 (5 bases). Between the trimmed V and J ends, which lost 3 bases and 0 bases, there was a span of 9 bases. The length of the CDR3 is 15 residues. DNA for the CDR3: TGTGCCAGCAGTTTTACAGGCTATAGCAATCAGCCCCAGCATTTT. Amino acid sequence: CASSFTGYSNQPQHF.

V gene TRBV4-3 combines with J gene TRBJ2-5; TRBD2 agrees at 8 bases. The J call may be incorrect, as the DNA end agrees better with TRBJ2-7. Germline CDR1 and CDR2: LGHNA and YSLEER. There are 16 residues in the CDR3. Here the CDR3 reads CASSQDHRGGCYEQYF. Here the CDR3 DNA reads TGCGCCAGCAGCCAAGATCATCGCGGGGGGTGTTACGAGCAGTACTTC.

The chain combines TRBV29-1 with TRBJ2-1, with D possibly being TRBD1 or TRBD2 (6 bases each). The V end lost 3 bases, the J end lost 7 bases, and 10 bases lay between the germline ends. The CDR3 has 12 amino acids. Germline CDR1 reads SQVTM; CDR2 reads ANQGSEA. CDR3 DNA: TGCAGCGTTGATCCGGGGGCGAATGAGCAGTTCTTC. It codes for CSVDPGANEQFF.

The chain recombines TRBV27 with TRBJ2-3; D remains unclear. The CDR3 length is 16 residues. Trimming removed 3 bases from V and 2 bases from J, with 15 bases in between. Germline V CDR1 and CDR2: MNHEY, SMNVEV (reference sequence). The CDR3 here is CASSFSRGEHTDTQYF. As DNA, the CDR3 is TGTGCCAGCAGTTTTAGCCGTGGGGAACACACAGATACGCAGTATTTT.

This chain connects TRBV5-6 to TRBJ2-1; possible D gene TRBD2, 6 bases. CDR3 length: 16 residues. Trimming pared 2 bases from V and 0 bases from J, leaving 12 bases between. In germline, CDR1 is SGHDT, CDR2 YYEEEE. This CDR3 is CASSLGAGPSYNEQFF. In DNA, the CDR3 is TGTGCCAGCAGCTTAGGGGCGGGGCCCTCCTACAATGAGCAGTTCTTC.

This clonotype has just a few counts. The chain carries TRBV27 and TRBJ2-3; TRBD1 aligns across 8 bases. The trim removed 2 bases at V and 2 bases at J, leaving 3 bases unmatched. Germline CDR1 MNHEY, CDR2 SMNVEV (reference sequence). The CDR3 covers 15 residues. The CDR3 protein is CASSLRDRSTDTQYF. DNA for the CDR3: TGTGCCAGCAGTTTAAGGGACAGGTCCACAGATACGCAGTATTTT.

In DNA, the CDR3 is TGTGCCAGCAGTTGGGCAGGGGGCCAGCCCCAGCATTTT. Encoded protein: CASSWAGGQPQHF. V and J are TRBV28 and TRBJ1-5; 8 bases are a match to TRBD1. The CDR3 has 13 amino acids. V gave up 4 bases and J gave up 7 bases; unmatched junction bases: 3. The germline V gene has CDR1 MDHEN and CDR2 SYDVKM. The whole variable domain, filled in from reference TRBV28 and TRBJ1-5, reads DVKVTQSSRYLVKRTGEKVFLECVQDMDHENMFWYRQDPGLGLRLIYFSYDVKMKEKGDIPEGYSVSREKKERFSLILESASTNQTSMYLCASSWAGGQPQHFGDGTRLSIL.

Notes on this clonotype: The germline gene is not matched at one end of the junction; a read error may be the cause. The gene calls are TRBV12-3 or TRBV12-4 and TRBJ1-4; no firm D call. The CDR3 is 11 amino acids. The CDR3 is CAGRRLEKLFF. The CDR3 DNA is TGTGCCGGCAGGAGGCTCGAAAAACTGTTTTTT.

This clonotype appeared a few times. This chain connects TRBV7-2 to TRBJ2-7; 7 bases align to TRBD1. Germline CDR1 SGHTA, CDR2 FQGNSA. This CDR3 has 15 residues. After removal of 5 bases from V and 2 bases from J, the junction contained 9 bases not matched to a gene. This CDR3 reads CASSLPGQPPYEQYF. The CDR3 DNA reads TGTGCCAGCAGCCTACCGGGACAGCCACCCTACGAGCAGTACTTC.

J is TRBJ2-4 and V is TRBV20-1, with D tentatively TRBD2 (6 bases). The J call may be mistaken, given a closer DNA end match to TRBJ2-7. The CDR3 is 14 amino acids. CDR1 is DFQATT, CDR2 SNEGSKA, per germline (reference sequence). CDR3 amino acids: CSATRAGNSYEQYF. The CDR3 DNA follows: TGCAGTGCTACCAGGGCGGGGAATTCCTACGAGCAGTACTTC.

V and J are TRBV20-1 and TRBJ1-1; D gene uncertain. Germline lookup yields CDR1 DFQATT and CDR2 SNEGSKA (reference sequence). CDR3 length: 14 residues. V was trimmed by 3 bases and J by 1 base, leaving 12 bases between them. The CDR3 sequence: CSARPDLWNTEAFF. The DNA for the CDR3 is TGCAGTGCTAGGCCGGACCTCTGGAACACTGAAGCTTTCTTT.

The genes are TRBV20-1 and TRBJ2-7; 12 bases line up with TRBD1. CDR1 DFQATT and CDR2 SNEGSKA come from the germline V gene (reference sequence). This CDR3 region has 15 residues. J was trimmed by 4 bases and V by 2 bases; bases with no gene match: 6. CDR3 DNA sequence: TGCAGTGCTAGACCGGGACAGGGGGCTTATTACGAGCAGTACTTC. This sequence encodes CSARPGQGAYYEQYF.

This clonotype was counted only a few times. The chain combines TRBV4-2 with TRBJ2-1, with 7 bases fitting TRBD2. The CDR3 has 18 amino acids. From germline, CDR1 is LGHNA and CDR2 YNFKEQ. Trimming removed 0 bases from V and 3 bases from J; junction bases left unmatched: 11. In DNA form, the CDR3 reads TGTGCCAGCAGCCAAGATCAGGAGGCGACTAGCTACTACAATGAGCAGTTCTTC. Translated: CASSQDQEATSYYNEQFF.

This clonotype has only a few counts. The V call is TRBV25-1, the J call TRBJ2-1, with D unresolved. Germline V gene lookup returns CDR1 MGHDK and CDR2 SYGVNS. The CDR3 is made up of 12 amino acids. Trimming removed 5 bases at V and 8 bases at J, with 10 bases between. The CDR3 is CASSQLAYEQFF. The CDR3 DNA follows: TGTGCCAGCAGTCAACTTGCGTATGAGCAGTTCTTC.